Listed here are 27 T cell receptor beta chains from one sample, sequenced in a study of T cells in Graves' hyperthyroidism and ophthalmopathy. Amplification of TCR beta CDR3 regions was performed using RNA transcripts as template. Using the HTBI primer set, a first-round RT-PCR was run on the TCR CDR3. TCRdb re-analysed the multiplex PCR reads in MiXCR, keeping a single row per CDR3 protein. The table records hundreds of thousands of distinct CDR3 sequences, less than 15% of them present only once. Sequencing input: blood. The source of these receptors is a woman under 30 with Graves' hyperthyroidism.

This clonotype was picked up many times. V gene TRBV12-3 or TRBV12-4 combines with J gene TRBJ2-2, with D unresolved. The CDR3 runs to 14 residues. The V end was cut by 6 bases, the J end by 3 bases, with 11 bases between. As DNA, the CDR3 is TGTGCCAGCAGACTTAGTTCGGACACCGGGGAGCTGTTTTTT. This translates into CASRLSSDTGELFF.

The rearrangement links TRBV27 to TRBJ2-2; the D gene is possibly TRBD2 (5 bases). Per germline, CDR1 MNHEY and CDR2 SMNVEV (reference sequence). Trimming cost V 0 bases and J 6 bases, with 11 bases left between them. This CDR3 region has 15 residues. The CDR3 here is CASSLSAGSAGELFF. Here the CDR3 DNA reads TGTGCCAGCAGTTTATCGGCGGGTTCCGCCGGGGAGCTGTTTTTT.

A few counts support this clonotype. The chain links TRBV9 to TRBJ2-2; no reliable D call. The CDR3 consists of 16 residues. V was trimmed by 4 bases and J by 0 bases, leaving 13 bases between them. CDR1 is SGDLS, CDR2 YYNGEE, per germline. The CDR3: CASSPAVETNTGELFF. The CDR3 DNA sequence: TGTGCCAGCAGCCCAGCCGTGGAGACGAACACCGGGGAGCTGTTTTTT.

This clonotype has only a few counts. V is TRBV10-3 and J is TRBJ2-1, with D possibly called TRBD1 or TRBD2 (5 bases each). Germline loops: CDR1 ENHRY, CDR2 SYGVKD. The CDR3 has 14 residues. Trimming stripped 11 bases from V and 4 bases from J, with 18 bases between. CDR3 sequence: CALAPGPDYNEQFF. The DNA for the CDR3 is TGTGCCTTGGCCCCGGGACCTGATTACAATGAGCAGTTCTTC.

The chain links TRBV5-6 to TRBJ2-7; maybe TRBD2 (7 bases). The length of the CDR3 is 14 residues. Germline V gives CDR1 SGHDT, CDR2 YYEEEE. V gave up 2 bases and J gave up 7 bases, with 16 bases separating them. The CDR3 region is CASSFAGAPGEQYF. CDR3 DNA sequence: TGTGCCAGCAGCTTTGCGGGGGCCCCGGGGGAGCAGTACTTC.

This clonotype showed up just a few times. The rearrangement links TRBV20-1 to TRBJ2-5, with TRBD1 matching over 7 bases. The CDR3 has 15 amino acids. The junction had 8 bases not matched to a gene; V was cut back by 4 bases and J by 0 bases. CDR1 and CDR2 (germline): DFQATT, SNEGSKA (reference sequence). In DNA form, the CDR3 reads TGCAGTGCTATTAGGACAGGAGTTTACCAAGAGACCCAGTACTTC. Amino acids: CSAIRTGVYQETQYF.

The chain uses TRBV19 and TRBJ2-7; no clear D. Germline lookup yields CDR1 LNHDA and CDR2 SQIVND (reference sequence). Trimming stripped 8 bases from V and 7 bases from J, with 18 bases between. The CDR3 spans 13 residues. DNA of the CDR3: TGTGCCAGTGGGCAGAATACTTGGCGGGAGCAGTACTTC. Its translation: CASGQNTWREQYF.

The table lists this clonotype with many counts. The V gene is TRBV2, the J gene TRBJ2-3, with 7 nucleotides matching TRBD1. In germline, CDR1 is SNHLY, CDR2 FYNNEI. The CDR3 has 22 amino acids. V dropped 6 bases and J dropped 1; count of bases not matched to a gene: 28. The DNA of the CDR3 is TGTGCCAGCAGGTCCCCCTGGGGACAGACAAATTCGCATAGAACGGGCACAGATACGCAGTATTTT. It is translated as CASRSPWGQTNSHRTGTDTQYF. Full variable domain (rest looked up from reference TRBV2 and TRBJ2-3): EPEVTQTPSHQVTQMGQEVILRCVPISNHLYFYWYRQILGQKVEFLVSFYNNEISEKSEIFDDQFSVERPDGSNFTLKIRSTKLEDSAMYFCASRSPWGQTNSHRTGTDTQYFGPGTRLTVL.

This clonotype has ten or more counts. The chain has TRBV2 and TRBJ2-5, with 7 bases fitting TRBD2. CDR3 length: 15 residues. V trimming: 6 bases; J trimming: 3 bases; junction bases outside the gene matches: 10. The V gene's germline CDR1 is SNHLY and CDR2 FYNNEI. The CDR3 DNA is TGTGCCAGCAGCCAAAGTAGGCTAGCGGAAGAGACCCAGTACTTC. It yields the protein CASSQSRLAEETQYF.

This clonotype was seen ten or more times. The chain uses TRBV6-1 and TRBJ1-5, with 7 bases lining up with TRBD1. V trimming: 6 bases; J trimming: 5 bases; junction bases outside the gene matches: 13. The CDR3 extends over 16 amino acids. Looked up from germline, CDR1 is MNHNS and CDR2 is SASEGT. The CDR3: CASSETGRASDQPQHF. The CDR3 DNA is TGTGCCAGCAGCGAGACAGGGCGAGCGAGCGATCAGCCCCAGCATTTT.

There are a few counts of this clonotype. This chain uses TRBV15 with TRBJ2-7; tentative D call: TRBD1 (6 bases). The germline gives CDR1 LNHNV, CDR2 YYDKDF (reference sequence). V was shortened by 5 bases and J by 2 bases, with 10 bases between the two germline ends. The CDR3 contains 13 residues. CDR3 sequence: CATSGGQTYEQYF. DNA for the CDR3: TGTGCCACCAGCGGAGGACAGACCTACGAGCAGTACTTC.

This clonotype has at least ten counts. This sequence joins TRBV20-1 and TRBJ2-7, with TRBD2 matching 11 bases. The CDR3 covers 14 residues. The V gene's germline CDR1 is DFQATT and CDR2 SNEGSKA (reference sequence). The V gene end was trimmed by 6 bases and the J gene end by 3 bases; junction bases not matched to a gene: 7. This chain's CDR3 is CSAPLAGEFYEQYF. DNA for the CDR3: TGCAGTGCCCCACTAGCGGGAGAATTCTACGAGCAGTACTTC.

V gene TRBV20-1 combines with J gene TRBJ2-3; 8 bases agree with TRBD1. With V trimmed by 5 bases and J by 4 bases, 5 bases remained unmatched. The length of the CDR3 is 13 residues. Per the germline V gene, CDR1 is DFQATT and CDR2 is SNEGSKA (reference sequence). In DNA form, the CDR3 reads TGCAGTGCTGGGACAGGAGGCGCAGATACGCAGTATTTT. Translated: CSAGTGGADTQYF.

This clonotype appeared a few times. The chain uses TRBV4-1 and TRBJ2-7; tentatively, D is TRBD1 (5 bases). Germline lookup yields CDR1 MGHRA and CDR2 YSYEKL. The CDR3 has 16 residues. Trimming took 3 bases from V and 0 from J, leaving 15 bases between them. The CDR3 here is CASSQGPQTVSYEQYF. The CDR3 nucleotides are TGCGCCAGCAGCCAGGGGCCTCAAACAGTCTCCTACGAGCAGTACTTC.

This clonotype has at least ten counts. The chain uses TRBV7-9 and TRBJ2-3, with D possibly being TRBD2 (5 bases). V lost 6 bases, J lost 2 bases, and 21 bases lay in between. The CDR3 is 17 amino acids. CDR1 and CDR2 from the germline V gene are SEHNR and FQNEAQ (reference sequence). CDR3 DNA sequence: TGTGCCAGCAGTTCCCCCGGGGTGGGAGCGTTCACAGATACGCAGTATTTT. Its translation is CASSSPGVGAFTDTQYF.

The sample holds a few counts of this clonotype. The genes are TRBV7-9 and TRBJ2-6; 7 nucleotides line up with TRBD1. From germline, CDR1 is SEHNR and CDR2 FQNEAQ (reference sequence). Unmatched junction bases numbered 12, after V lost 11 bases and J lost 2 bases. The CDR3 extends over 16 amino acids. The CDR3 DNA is TGTGCCGTAAGGGACAGCCAAACCCCTGGGGCCAACGTCCTGACTTTC. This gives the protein CAVRDSQTPGANVLTF. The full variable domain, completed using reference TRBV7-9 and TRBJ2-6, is DTGVSQNPRHKITKRGQNVTFRCDPISEHNRLYWYRQTLGQGPEFLTYFQNEAQLEKSRLLSDRFSAERPKGSFSTLEIQRTEQGDSAMYLCAVRDSQTPGANVLTFGAGSRLTVL.

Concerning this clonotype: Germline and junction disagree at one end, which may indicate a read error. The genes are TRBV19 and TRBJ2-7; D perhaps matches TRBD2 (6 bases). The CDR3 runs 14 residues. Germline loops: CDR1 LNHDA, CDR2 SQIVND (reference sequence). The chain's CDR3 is CASWSRRGSDEQYF. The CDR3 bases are TGTGCCAGCTGGAGCCGGAGGGGCTCCGACGAGCAGTACTTC.

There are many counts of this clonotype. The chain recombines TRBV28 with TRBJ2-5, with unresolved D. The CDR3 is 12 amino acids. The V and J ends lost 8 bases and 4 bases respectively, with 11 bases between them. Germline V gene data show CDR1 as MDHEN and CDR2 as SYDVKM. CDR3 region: CASRPVGETQYF. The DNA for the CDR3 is TGTGCCAGCCGTCCTGTGGGAGAGACCCAGTACTTC.

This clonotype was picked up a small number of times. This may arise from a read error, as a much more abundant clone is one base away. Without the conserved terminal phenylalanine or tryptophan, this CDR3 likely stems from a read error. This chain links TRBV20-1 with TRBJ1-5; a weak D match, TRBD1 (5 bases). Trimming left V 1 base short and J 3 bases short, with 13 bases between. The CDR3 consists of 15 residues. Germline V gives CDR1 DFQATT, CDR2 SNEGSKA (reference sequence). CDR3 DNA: TGCAGTGCTAGAGGTTCTGGGGGGAACAATCAGCCCCAGCATTCT. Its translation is CSARGSGGNNQPQHS.

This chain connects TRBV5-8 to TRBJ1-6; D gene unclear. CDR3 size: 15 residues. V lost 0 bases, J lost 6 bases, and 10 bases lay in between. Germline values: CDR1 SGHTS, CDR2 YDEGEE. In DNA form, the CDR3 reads TGTGCCAGCAGCTTGGTCGGGGAACGTAATTCACCCCTCCACTTT. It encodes CASSLVGERNSPLHF.

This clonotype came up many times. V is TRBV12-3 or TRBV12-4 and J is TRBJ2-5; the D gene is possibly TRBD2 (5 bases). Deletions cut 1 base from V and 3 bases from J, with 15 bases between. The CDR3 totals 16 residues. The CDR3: CASSLGAGVGEETQYF. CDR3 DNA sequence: TGTGCCAGCAGTTTAGGTGCCGGGGTAGGAGAAGAGACCCAGTACTTC.

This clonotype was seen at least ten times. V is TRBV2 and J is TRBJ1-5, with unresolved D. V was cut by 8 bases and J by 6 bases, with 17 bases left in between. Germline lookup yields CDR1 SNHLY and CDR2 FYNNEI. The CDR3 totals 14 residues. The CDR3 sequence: CASDGPTAAQPQHF. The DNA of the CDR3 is TGTGCCAGCGATGGACCTACGGCGGCTCAGCCCCAGCATTTT.

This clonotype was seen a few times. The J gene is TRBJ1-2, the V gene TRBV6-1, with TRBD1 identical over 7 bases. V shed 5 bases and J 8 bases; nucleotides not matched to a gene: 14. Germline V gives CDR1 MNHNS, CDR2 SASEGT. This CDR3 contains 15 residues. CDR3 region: CASSTRQTGNIGYTF. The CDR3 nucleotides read TGTGCCAGCAGTACCCGGCAGACAGGGAATATCGGCTACACCTTC.

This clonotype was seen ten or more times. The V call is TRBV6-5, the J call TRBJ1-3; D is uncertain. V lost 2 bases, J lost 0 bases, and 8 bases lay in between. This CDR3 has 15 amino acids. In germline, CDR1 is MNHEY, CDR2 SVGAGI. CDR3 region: CASSYDGYSGNTIYF. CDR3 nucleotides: TGTGCCAGCAGTTACGACGGATACTCTGGAAACACCATATATTTT.

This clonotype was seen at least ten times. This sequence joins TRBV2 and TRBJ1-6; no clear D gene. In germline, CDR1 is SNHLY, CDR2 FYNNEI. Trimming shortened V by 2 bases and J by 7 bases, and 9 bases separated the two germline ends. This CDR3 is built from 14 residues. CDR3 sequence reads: CASSELSRNSPLHF. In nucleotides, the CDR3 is TGTGCCAGCAGTGAATTGTCAAGGAATTCACCCCTCCACTTT.

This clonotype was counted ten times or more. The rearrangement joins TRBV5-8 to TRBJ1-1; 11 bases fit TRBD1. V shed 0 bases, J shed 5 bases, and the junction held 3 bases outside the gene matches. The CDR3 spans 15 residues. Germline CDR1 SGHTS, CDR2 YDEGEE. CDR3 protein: CASSLAGTGGTEAFF. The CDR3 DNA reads TGTGCCAGCAGCTTGGCTGGGACAGGGGGAACTGAAGCTTTCTTT.

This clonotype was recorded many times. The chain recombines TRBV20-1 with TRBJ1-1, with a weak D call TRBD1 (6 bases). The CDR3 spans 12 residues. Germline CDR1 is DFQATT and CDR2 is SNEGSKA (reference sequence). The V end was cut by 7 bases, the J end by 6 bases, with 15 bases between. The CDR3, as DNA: TGCAGTGTAATACAGGGTTGGGCTGAAGCTTTCTTT. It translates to CSVIQGWAEAFF.